This T cell receptor beta chain originates from a study of T cell changes during pregnancy in multiple sclerosis. Produced via immunoSEQ multiplex PCR; TCRdb's table is partial and in-frame only. The sample consists of 50,000 to 65,000 clones, approximately 93% of them appearing once. The CDR3 totals 15 residues. Germline CDR1 is LNHDA and CDR2 is SQIVND (reference sequence). The V end lost 9 bases, the J end lost 0 bases, and 18 bases lay between the germline ends. This receptor was taken from a female donor with multiple sclerosis, enrolled in a pregnancy study. The chain links TRBV19 to TRBJ2-7; D may be TRBD2 (6 bases). The input for sequencing was CD8+ T cells from peripheral blood mononuclear cells, taken in the second trimester of pregnancy. DNA for the CDR3: TGTGCCAGCAGGCCCTGGGACTCCTACTCCTACGAGCAGTACTTC. This encodes CASRPWDSYSYEQYF.